Listed here is a single TCR beta chain. The data stem from a study of control samples from healthy donors and cancer patients. Profiling relied on immunoSEQ multiplex PCR, and the TCRdb table lists in-frame clones only, not all of them. The sample holds about 160,000 clones, approximately 96% seen once. Trimming left V 0 bases short and J 2 bases short, with 14 bases between. The CDR3 sequence is 17 residues long. Germline CDR1 reads SGHVS; CDR2 reads FQNEAQ. Material: blood. This rearrangement joins TRBV7-8 to TRBJ1-3; a possible D gene is TRBD1 (6 bases). This TCR came from a young woman in good health. The CDR3 bases are TGTGCCAGCAGCTTAGCGTCCGACAGGAGAGCTGGAAACACCATATATTTT. Translating it yields CASSLASDRRAGNTIYF.